This TCR beta chain was documented in a study of preoperative IRX-2 immunotherapy in early breast cancer. Losses at the gene ends were 5 bases for V and 6 bases for J; bases not matched to a gene: 10. Germline CDR1 is SGHVT and CDR2 is SQSDAQ. This CDR3 is 14 amino acids long. Clones were read by immunoSEQ multiplex PCR, and TCRdb kept only the in-frame ones, dropping some. The table records under 35,000 clones, 70% to 85% of them present only once. Treatment indicated: preoperative locoregional IRX-2 cytokine immunotherapy. The sample was taken from a patient treated with IRX-2 immunotherapy. The chain is built from TRBV7-4 and TRBJ2-7, with 7 bases matching TRBD1. The TCR comes from a human donor with breast cancer. The CDR3 coding sequence is TGTGCCAGCAGCCCGCTACAGGGGCTACTCGAGCAGTACTTC. It codes for CASSPLQGLLEQYF.